This record covers a single T cell receptor beta chain. The antigen is undetermined. The sample has other DNA sequences that encode this CDR3 too. Germline V gene sequence: CDR1 SGHTA, CDR2 FQGNSA. The J segment lost 2 bases and the V segment lost 5 bases, leaving 5 bases of the junction unmatched. The CDR3 has 14 amino acids. This record belongs to a study of glioma-infiltrating T cells after dendritic cell vaccination. The assay was immunoSEQ multiplex PCR, and TCRdb's table has in-frame clones only and misses some. Here the sample spans about 30,000 clones, 85% to 95% being singletons. Overall study results and limits: Higher pretreatment TIL content predicted longer progression-free time and survival.

The V gene is TRBV7-2, the J gene TRBJ2-7, with 8 bases that match TRBD2. Sequencing used blood, obtained before dendritic cell vaccination. This clonotype was obtained from a human donor with glioblastoma. CDR3 region: CASSPPGGTYEQYF. In nucleotides, the CDR3 is TGTGCCAGCAGCCCCCCGGGAGGGACCTACGAGCAGTACTTC. The entire variable domain, with the rest obtained from reference TRBV7-2 and TRBJ2-7, is as follows: GAGVSQSPSNKVTEKGKDVELRCDPISGHTALYWYRQSLGQGLEFLIYFQGNSAPDKSGLPSDRFSAERTGGSVSTLTIQRTQQEDSAVYLCASSPPGGTYEQYFGPGTRLTVT.